Following are 8 T cell receptor beta chains from one sample sequenced in a study of human T cells and chemical hapten exposure. TCRdb processed the RACE reads anew with MiXCR; each CDR3 protein has one entry. The table includes 40,000 or so distinct CDR3 sequences, roughly 13% detected once. Indicated time point: patch test 3, about 24 weeks after DPC sensitization. Treatment noted: therapeutic diphenylcyclopropenone sensitization with weekly scalp DPC. Extraction of total RNA was performed on unfractionated whole blood. Source: whole blood, taken in connection with sensitization to the hapten diphenylcyclopropenone (DPC). Receptors were obtained from a middle-aged woman with alopecia areata. Some clones in this sample may be carry-over from other donors' samples.

Ten or more counts support this clonotype. The rearrangement joins TRBV29-1 to TRBJ2-6; 10 bases line up with TRBD1. From germline, CDR1 is SQVTM and CDR2 ANQGSEA. The ends lost 4 bases at V and 2 bases at J; junction bases unmatched: 5. This CDR3 is 16 amino acids long. The chain's CDR3 is CSVGGQGVAGANVLTF. Written as DNA, the CDR3 is TGCAGCGTTGGAGGACAGGGGGTCGCTGGGGCCAACGTCCTGACTTTC. Filled out from reference TRBV29-1 and TRBJ2-6, the complete variable domain reads SAVISQKPSRDICQRGTSLTIQCQVDSQVTMMFWYRQQPGQSLTLIATANQGSEATYESGFVIDKFPISRPNLTFSTLTVSNMSPEDSSIYLCSVGGQGVAGANVLTFGAGSRLTVL.

Ten or more counts support this clonotype. The V and J genes are TRBV27 and TRBJ1-4, with D tentatively TRBD1 (6 bases). V lost 5 bases to trimming and J lost 7 bases, with 11 bases between them. The V gene's germline CDR1 is MNHEY and CDR2 SMNVEV (reference sequence). The CDR3 sequence is 13 residues long. The CDR3: CASSGGRGEKLFF. DNA for the CDR3: TGTGCCAGCAGTGGAGGCAGGGGTGAAAAACTGTTTTTT. The variable domain in full, with the rest retrieved from reference TRBV27 and TRBJ1-4, is EAQVTQNPRYLITVTGKKLTVTCSQNMNHEYMSWYRQDPGLGLRQIYYSMNVEVTDKGDVPEGYKVSRKEKRNFPLILESPSPNQTSLYFCASSGGRGEKLFFGSGTQLSVL.

The chain employs TRBV4-1 and TRBJ2-1, with no clear D. CDR1 MGHRA and CDR2 YSYEKL come from the germline V gene. V lost 1 base, J lost 8 bases, and 12 bases lay in between. The CDR3 length is 14 residues. The DNA for the CDR3 is TGCGCCAGCAGCCAAGTTTCCAGCTCTGATGAGCAGTTCTTC. Encoded protein: CASSQVSSSDEQFF.

This sequence joins TRBV19 and TRBJ2-1, with TRBD2 identical over 10 bases. V lost 7 bases to trimming and J lost 0 bases; unmatched junction nucleotides: 9. Germline-derived CDR1 and CDR2 are LNHDA and SQIVND (reference sequence). The CDR3 has 17 amino acids. CDR3 sequence reads: CASTPQASGSSYNEQFF. In DNA form, the CDR3 reads TGTGCCAGTACCCCCCAAGCTAGCGGGAGCTCCTACAATGAGCAGTTCTTC.

This clonotype was seen a few times. J is TRBJ1-1 and V is TRBV7-2; D possibly corresponds to TRBD1 (5 bases). Deletions cut 5 bases from V and 6 bases from J, with 16 bases between. Looked up from germline, CDR1 is SGHTA and CDR2 is FQGNSA. There are 14 residues in the CDR3. Here the CDR3 reads CASSPQAGGAEAFF. The CDR3 coding sequence is TGTGCCAGCAGCCCCCAGGCGGGAGGGGCTGAAGCTTTCTTT.

V usage is TRBV20-1 and J usage is TRBJ2-1, with TRBD2 matching over 13 bases. CDR1 and CDR2 from the germline V gene are DFQATT and SNEGSKA (reference sequence). Germline trimming cut 4 bases from V and 5 bases from J; bases unmatched to any gene: 2. This CDR3 has 14 residues. The CDR3 protein is CSAKTSGRHNEQFF. The CDR3, as DNA: TGCAGTGCTAAGACTAGCGGGAGGCACAATGAGCAGTTCTTC.

The chain couples TRBV29-1 to TRBJ2-3; D call uncertain. The germline V gene encodes CDR1 SQVTM and CDR2 ANQGSEA. The CDR3 sequence is 12 residues long. The germline V and J ends were trimmed by 0 bases and 3 bases, with 4 bases remaining between them. The CDR3 DNA follows: TGCAGCGTTGAAGAGGAGACAGATACGCAGTATTTT. This codes for CSVEEETDTQYF.

This clonotype turned up a few times. The chain recombines TRBV28 with TRBJ2-3, with D uncertain. Trimming removed 3 bases from V and 5 bases from J, with 12 bases in between. This CDR3 comprises 14 residues. Per the germline V gene, CDR1 is MDHEN and CDR2 is SYDVKM. The CDR3 DNA reads TGTGCCAGCAGTTTCGATAGGGTAGGAGATACGCAGTATTTT. Its protein product is CASSFDRVGDTQYF.